These 20 T cell receptor beta chains share one sample of origin, sequenced in a study of CD8+ T cells in alopecia areata. Treatment denoted: oral pan-JAK inhibitor, 5-10 mg twice daily. Peripheral blood and lesional scalp punch biopsies were taken from alopecia areata patients. RNA was isolated and reverse transcribed to cDNA, the sequencing template. Clones were read by immunoSEQ multiplex PCR, and TCRdb kept only the in-frame ones, dropping some. This sample carries approximately 7,400 clones, 64% of them seen once, and the ten largest clones take about 13%. Material: skin, obtained at week 4, from a patient treated with tofacitinib. The receptor set was obtained from a human donor with alopecia areata.

This clone was detected a few times. This chain links TRBV4-1 with TRBJ2-1; possibly TRBD2 for D (6 bases). Germline CDR1 and CDR2: MGHRA and YSYEKL. The CDR3 sequence is 14 residues long. Deletions cut 4 bases from V and 10 bases from J, with 17 bases between. The CDR3 sequence is CASSLTLGGGEQFF. CDR3 nucleotides: TGCGCCAGCAGCCTGACTCTGGGGGGTGGGGAGCAGTTCTTC.

J is TRBJ2-3 and V is TRBV23-1; 7 nucleotides line up with TRBD1. TRBV23-1 is an ORF for which the function is uncertain. The J segment lost 3 bases and the V segment lost 2 bases, leaving 11 bases of the junction unmatched. This CDR3 has 17 amino acids. The CDR3 is CASSQRVTGFGTDTQYF. DNA of the CDR3: TGCGCCAGCAGTCAACGCGTGACAGGGTTTGGTACAGATACGCAGTATTTT.

This clone has more than one count but fewer than ten. The chain has TRBV6-1 and TRBJ1-5; D ambiguous. The CDR3 covers 13 residues. Deletions cut 6 bases from V and 6 bases from J, with 12 bases between. Germline V gives CDR1 MNHNS, CDR2 SASEGT. The CDR3 here is CASSPSETQPQHF. CDR3 sequence (DNA): TGTGCCAGCAGCCCCAGCGAGACTCAGCCCCAGCATTTT.

The chain uses TRBV7-9 and TRBJ2-3; TRBD2 might be the D (6 bases). Germline V lookup: CDR1 SEHNR, CDR2 FQNEAQ (reference sequence). V shed 5 bases and J shed 5 bases, with 11 bases lying between them. CDR3 size: 13 residues. CDR3 coding DNA: TGTGCCAGCAGCCCCAGAGCGGGAGATACGCAGTATTTT. Protein: CASSPRAGDTQYF. Based on the CDR3 plus reference TRBV7-9 and TRBJ2-3, the full variable domain is DTGVSQNPRHKITKRGQNVTFRCDPISEHNRLYWYRQTLGQGPEFLTYFQNEAQLEKSRLLSDRFSAERPKGSFSTLEIQRTEQGDSAMYLCASSPRAGDTQYFGPGTRLTVL.

By share, this clone ranks as large. The chain couples TRBV7-2 to TRBJ2-3; 10 bases line up with TRBD2. Germline CDR1 SGHTA, CDR2 FQGNSA. The CDR3 contains 18 residues. V was pared by 3 bases and J by 5 bases, with 14 bases of the junction left unmatched. The CDR3 is CASSFFPRIAGGKDTQYF. CDR3 nucleotides: TGTGCCAGCAGCTTTTTTCCTAGGATAGCGGGGGGTAAAGATACGCAGTATTTT.

The gene calls are TRBV7-9 and TRBJ1-3; no clear D gene. V was clipped by 0 bases and J by 3 bases, with 9 bases between them. There are 15 residues in the CDR3. Germline V lookup: CDR1 SEHNR, CDR2 FQNEAQ (reference sequence). CDR3 DNA: TGTGCCAGCAGCTTAGCCGGGGAAGGTGGAAACACCATATATTTT. This encodes CASSLAGEGGNTIYF.

This clone qualifies as large. This chain connects TRBV4-1 to TRBJ2-4; tentative D call: TRBD1 (5 bases). Trimming stripped 6 bases from V and 0 bases from J, with 6 bases between. The germline V gene has CDR1 MGHRA and CDR2 YSYEKL. This CDR3 has 13 residues. As DNA, the CDR3 is TGCGCCAGCAGTGACAGAGCCAAAAACATTCAGTACTTC. Its translation is CASSDRAKNIQYF.

Regarding this clone: Other DNA sequences in the same sample also yield this CDR3. The chain uses TRBV5-1 and TRBJ1-1; 11 nucleotides match TRBD1. The CDR3 contains 14 residues. Germline trimming cut 4 bases from V and 4 bases from J; bases unmatched to any gene: 3. Germline V lookup: CDR1 SGHRS, CDR2 YFSETQ. In nucleotides, the CDR3 is TGCGCCAGCAGCGTCGGGACAGGGGGCACTGAAGCTTTCTTT. Protein: CASSVGTGGTEAFF.

The V gene is TRBV11-2, the J gene TRBJ2-5; possibly TRBD1 for D (5 bases). The DNA end favors TRBJ2-7, so the J call may be wrong. CDR3 length equals 15 residues. Germline loops: CDR1 SGHAT, CDR2 FQNNGV. The CDR3: CASSLGQSPSYEQYF. The CDR3 DNA sequence: TGTGCCAGCAGCTTAGGACAGAGCCCTTCCTACGAGCAGTACTTC.

The J gene is TRBJ1-1, the V gene TRBV6-5; D ambiguous. V was pared by 5 bases and J by 2 bases, with 9 bases between. Germline CDR1 MNHEY, CDR2 SVGAGI. This CDR3 contains 13 residues. The CDR3 DNA reads TGTGCCAGCAGTGATCACCTAAACACTGAAGCTTTCTTT. Its translation: CASSDHLNTEAFF.

J is TRBJ2-1 and V is TRBV7-6, with D possibly TRBD2 on 7 matching bases. Between the trimmed V and J ends, which lost 5 bases and 4 bases, there was a span of 18 bases. The V gene's germline CDR1 is SGHVS and CDR2 FNYEAQ. There are 16 residues in the CDR3. Here the CDR3 reads CASSRGGVGEYNEQFF. The CDR3 bases are TGTGCCAGCAGCAGAGGGGGGGTCGGGGAATACAATGAGCAGTTCTTC.

The V call is TRBV4-2, the J call TRBJ2-2; D gene uncertain. The CDR3 length is 13 residues. Trimming removed 1 base at V and 8 bases at J, with 8 bases between. Per germline, CDR1 LGHNA and CDR2 YNFKEQ. CDR3: CASSQVRSGELFF. The CDR3 nucleotides read TGTGCCAGCAGCCAAGTTCGGTCGGGGGAGCTGTTTTTT.

The CDR3 DNA reads TGTGCCAGCAGTAGGTTACGACCCGATACGCAGTATTTT. Its protein is CASSRLRPDTQYF. The chain has TRBV13 and TRBJ2-3; D remains ambiguous. Germline CDR1 is PRHDT and CDR2 is FYEKMQ (reference sequence). The CDR3 is 13 residues long. Trimming took 6 bases from V and 6 from J, leaving 13 bases between them.

This clone showed up just once. V and J are TRBV5-1 and TRBJ2-5; 12 bases are a match to TRBD1. This CDR3 comprises 16 residues. Germline V CDR1 and CDR2: SGHRS, YFSETQ. J lost 5 bases, V lost 0 bases, and 5 bases had no gene match. CDR3: CASSLAGTGGFETQYF. Here the CDR3 DNA reads TGCGCCAGCAGCTTGGCTGGGACAGGGGGCTTCGAGACCCAGTACTTC.

This chain joins TRBV5-1 and TRBJ2-3; 7 bases agree with TRBD2. V lost 7 bases to trimming and J lost 6 bases; unmatched junction nucleotides: 11. The CDR3 extends over 14 amino acids. Germline CDR1 and CDR2: SGHRS and YFSETQ. The CDR3 spells CASCITAGTDTQYF. The CDR3 bases are TGCGCCAGCTGCATTACAGCGGGAACCGATACGCAGTATTTT.

This clone was observed a handful of times. This chain uses TRBV6-1 with TRBJ1-1; the D is unclear. The CDR3 loop spans 13 amino acids. Germline values: CDR1 MNHNS, CDR2 SASEGT. The V end lost 5 bases, the J end lost 1 base, and 8 bases lay between the germline ends. Here the CDR3 reads CASSLSKNTEAFF. The CDR3 nucleotides are TGTGCCAGCAGTTTATCTAAGAACACTGAAGCTTTCTTT.

The genes are TRBV18 and TRBJ2-3, with D possibly being TRBD1 (5 bases). V lost 3 bases and J lost 3, with 10 bases in between. The CDR3 contains 14 residues. Germline V CDR1 and CDR2: KGHSH, LQKENI. The CDR3 spells CASSPWGLTDTQYF. CDR3 in DNA: TGTGCCAGCTCACCCTGGGGCCTGACAGATACGCAGTATTTT.

The chain employs TRBV6-1 and TRBJ2-7; tentatively, D is TRBD1 (5 bases). The CDR3 has 13 amino acids. Germline CDR1 is MNHNS and CDR2 is SASEGT. Trimming removed 5 bases from V and 1 base from J, with 9 bases in between. CDR3 sequence reads: CASSQQVSYEQYF. The CDR3 DNA is TGTGCCAGCAGTCAACAGGTGTCCTACGAGCAGTACTTC.

This chain uses TRBV4-2 with TRBJ1-5, with a tentative D call TRBD1 (5 bases). Germline V gene sequence: CDR1 LGHNA, CDR2 YNFKEQ. The CDR3 loop spans 18 amino acids. With 0 bases removed from V and 0 bases from J, the gap between germline ends came to 15 bases. CDR3 loop: CASSQDGGRLGSNQPQHF. The DNA for the CDR3 is TGTGCCAGCAGCCAAGATGGGGGTAGGTTGGGTAGCAATCAGCCCCAGCATTTT.

This rearrangement joins TRBV25-1 to TRBJ2-7, with D tentatively TRBD2 (6 bases). Germline V gene lookup returns CDR1 MGHDK and CDR2 SYGVNS. The ends were cut back, 4 bases at V and 2 bases at J, with 18 bases in the middle. There are 16 residues in the CDR3. As DNA, the CDR3 is TGTGCCAGCAGTGGAGGAGGATGGGACTCAACCTACGAGCAGTACTTC. It encodes CASSGGGWDSTYEQYF.